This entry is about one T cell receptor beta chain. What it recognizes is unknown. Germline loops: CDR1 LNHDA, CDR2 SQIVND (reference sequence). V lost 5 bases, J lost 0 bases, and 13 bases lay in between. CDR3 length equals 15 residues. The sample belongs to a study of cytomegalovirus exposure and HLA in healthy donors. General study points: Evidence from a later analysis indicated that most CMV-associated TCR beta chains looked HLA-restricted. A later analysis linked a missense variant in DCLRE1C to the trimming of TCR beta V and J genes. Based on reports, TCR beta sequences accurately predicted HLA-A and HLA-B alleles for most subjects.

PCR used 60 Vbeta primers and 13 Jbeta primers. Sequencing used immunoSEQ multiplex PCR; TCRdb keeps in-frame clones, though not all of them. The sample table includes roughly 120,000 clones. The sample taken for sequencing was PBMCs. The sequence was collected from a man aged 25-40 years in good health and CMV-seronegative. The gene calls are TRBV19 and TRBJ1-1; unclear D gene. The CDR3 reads CASSPLGVMNTEAFF. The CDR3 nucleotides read TGTGCCAGTAGTCCCCTGGGCGTAATGAACACTGAAGCTTTCTTT.